This TCR beta chain was sequenced for a study of early T cells in non-severe SARS-CoV-2 infection (dated by TCRdb to the early 2020s). Regarding the study in general: Bulk RNA from unsorted whole blood was used for TCR sequencing, so alpha and beta chains could not be paired.

Findings and caveats that apply to the study as a whole: VDJdb matching was skewed toward anti-spike CD8 responses, so virus-specific expansions were likely underestimated and private and CD4 specificities were missed.

Set within a cohort of healthcare workers in London, UK, this nested case-control study involved weekly PCR testing of nasopharyngeal swabs along with blood sampling. Healthcare workers were recruited between 23 and 31 March 2020, during the week of the UK lockdown, and were followed weekly for up to roughly 15 weeks. The receptor library was made with 5' RACE. Sequencing instrument: NextSeq 500. To correct for sequencing error and PCR bias, the TCR library protocol tagged individual cDNA molecules with unique molecular identifiers. TCR alpha and beta chains were both sequenced, and the abundances of alpha and beta sequences in each sample were closely correlated with each other. The original pipeline was this. Decombinator V4 was used to perform V gene, J gene and CDR3 annotation of TCR sequences. TCRs were defined as expanded if a significant change between any two time points was detected under a Poisson model with p below 0.0001. TCR abundances were normalised to the total number of TCRs sequenced per sample and were expressed as counts per million. TRAV1-2 paired with TRAJ12, TRAJ20 or TRAJ33 defined MAIT TCRs, while TRAV10 paired with TRAJ18 defined iNKT TCRs. VDJdb, accessed 1 November 2021, was searched for CMV, EBV and SARS-CoV-2 annotated TCRs, excluding TCRs annotated for multiple antigens. Using fastp trimming at Q25 and MiXCR clonotype assembly, TCRdb reanalyzed the public sequencing data and kept in-frame beta chains. Each record represents a unique CDR3 protein, reported with the most common genes and DNA among its rows. V and J calls and clone size were set by TCRdb, not the authors. The sample table lists fewer than 50,000 distinct CDR3 sequences, around 5.7% of them with a count of one. The ten most abundant clones make up roughly 12% of the sample.

This clonotype has a handful of counts. Its antigen is unknown. No quality values exist for individual bases; no much larger clone is one base distant. V was cut back by 3 bases and J by 0 bases, leaving a gap of 11 bases between them. The CDR3 goes from the cysteine to the phenylalanine over 15 residues. Of the read, only the CDR3 DNA is kept; its 45 bases are in frame from base 1. CDR1 and CDR2 are read off the germline V gene as MDHEN and SYDVKM. The V and J segments used are TRBV28 and TRBJ1-1, with no confident D gene call. The clonotype originates from an adult who was a healthcare worker with PCR-confirmed SARS-CoV-2 infection or an uninfected control (not recorded which). The source material was whole blood. The DNA sequence is as follows: TGTGCCAGCAGTTTTTCGGGTCAGATGAACACTGAAGCTTTCTTT. It encodes CASSFSGQMNTEAFF.